A single sample gave rise to the 27 T cell receptor beta chains below, sequenced in a study of graft-versus-host responses after intestinal transplantation (dated by TCRdb to about 2021). Explained via the paper, the time point label denotes: cells obtained before transplantation from donor or recipient. In mixed lymphocyte reactions, around 200,000 CFSE-labeled pre-transplant responders were plated with around 200,000 irradiated violet-dye-labeled stimulators and cultured for 6 days. The protocol used for the library was the immunoSEQ multiplex PCR assay. The clones in this table, taken by TCRdb from immuneACCESS, are in-frame only. Not every clone is retained; where verified, under half of the shortfall comes from an unresolved V gene, and the cause of the rest is unknown. The sample table lists roughly 14,000 clones, 33% of them with a count of one. The ten biggest clones cover roughly 2% of the sample.

Sequencing used alloreactive CD8+ T cells from a mixed lymphocyte reaction culture, obtained before intestinal transplant. Read against the paper, the sample's cell subset or site label means: CFSE-low proliferating T cells sorted from roughly six-day pre-transplant mixed lymphocyte reaction (GvH or HvG direction). The receptors stem from a human patient who received an intestinal transplant.

This clone has more than one count but fewer than ten. V usage is TRBV4-1 and J usage is TRBJ1-2; 9 bases map to TRBD1. This CDR3 is built from 15 residues. Germline lookup yields CDR1 MGHRA and CDR2 YSYEKL. V dropped 1 base and J dropped 5; count of bases not matched to a gene: 5. The CDR3 bases are TGCGCCAGCAGCCAAGTGAAAGGACAGGGGTATGGCTACACCTTC. This codes for CASSQVKGQGYGYTF.

A single count supports this clone. The genes are TRBV10-3 and TRBJ2-1; 11 nucleotides align to TRBD2. The CDR3 runs to 18 residues. Trimming cost V 5 bases and J 0 bases; bases outside gene matches: 9. In germline, CDR1 is ENHRY, CDR2 SYGVKD. The CDR3 nucleotides are TGTGCCATCAGTACAACTAGCGGGGGACAGAGCTCCTACAATGAGCAGTTCTTC. Protein product: CAISTTSGGQSSYNEQFF.

V is TRBV9 and J is TRBJ2-1, with TRBD1 identical over 8 bases. Trimming cost V 4 bases and J 0 bases; bases outside gene matches: 3. There are 15 residues in the CDR3. The germline V gene has CDR1 SGDLS and CDR2 YYNGEE. CDR3 region: CASSRQGNSYNEQFF. The CDR3 coding sequence is TGTGCCAGCAGCCGACAGGGGAACTCCTACAATGAGCAGTTCTTC.

The chain links TRBV7-2 to TRBJ2-5, with TRBD2 matching 7 bases. The CDR3 spans 15 residues. Per the germline V gene, CDR1 is SGHTA and CDR2 is FQGNSA. V shed 2 bases, J shed 2 bases, and the junction held 5 bases outside the gene matches. The CDR3 DNA is TGTGCCAGCAGCTTAAGACTAGCTCAGCAAGAGACCCAGTACTTC. Encoded protein: CASSLRLAQQETQYF.

The chain uses TRBV11-3 and TRBJ2-7; possibly TRBD2 for D (5 bases). Deletions cut 8 bases from V and 4 bases from J, with 18 bases between. In germline, CDR1 is SGHNT, CDR2 YENEEA. This CDR3 is 14 amino acids long. CDR3 bases: TGTGCCAGCGGTTCACCTGGGGAGTTATACGAGCAGTACTTC. It encodes CASGSPGELYEQYF.

The chain combines TRBV4-1 with TRBJ1-6, with 9 bases fitting TRBD1. The ends lost 1 base at V and 7 bases at J; junction bases unmatched: 2. Per germline, CDR1 MGHRA and CDR2 YSYEKL. The CDR3 is made up of 15 amino acids. The CDR3 loop reads CASSQGTGVNSPLHF. CDR3 coding DNA: TGCGCCAGCAGCCAAGGGACAGGGGTAAATTCACCCCTCCACTTT.

V and J are TRBV7-9 and TRBJ1-5; 10 nucleotides match TRBD1. V lost 5 bases, J lost 6 bases, and 4 bases stayed unmatched. The CDR3 totals 14 residues. Looked up from germline, CDR1 is SEHNR and CDR2 is FQNEAQ (reference sequence). The CDR3 loop reads CASSPGTGAQPQHF. CDR3 DNA: TGTGCCAGCAGCCCGGGGACAGGGGCTCAGCCCCAGCATTTT.

This sequence joins TRBV15 and TRBJ1-1; 7 bases map to TRBD1. This CDR3 contains 17 residues. V shed 3 bases and J 1 base; nucleotides not matched to a gene: 11. CDR1 is LNHNV, CDR2 YYDKDF, per germline (reference sequence). In DNA form, the CDR3 reads TGTGCCACCAGCAGTAGCCGACAGGGTGGATGGAACACTGAAGCTTTCTTT. Amino acids: CATSSSRQGGWNTEAFF.

The V and J genes are TRBV29-1 and TRBJ2-7; D might be TRBD2 (6 bases). The ends were cut back, 7 bases at V and 1 base at J, with 14 bases in the middle. CDR3 length equals 13 residues. In germline, CDR1 is SQVTM, CDR2 ANQGSEA. The chain's CDR3 is CSAKGGGSYEQYF. The CDR3 DNA follows: TGCAGCGCCAAAGGTGGAGGGTCCTACGAGCAGTACTTC.

This chain uses TRBV11-3 with TRBJ1-2; 7 bases agree with TRBD1. The trim removed 1 base at V and 7 bases at J, leaving 9 bases unmatched. Germline CDR1 and CDR2: SGHNT and YENEEA. The CDR3 is 15 amino acids. The CDR3 nucleotides are TGTGCCAGCAGCTTAGCCAGCACAGGGGTTAGTGGCTACACCTTC. This sequence encodes CASSLASTGVSGYTF.

The chain links TRBV30 to TRBJ2-7; TRBD1 matches at 8 bases. The ends lost 5 bases at V and 0 bases at J; junction bases unmatched: 3. Germline CDR1 is GTSNPN and CDR2 is SVGIG (reference sequence). This CDR3 comprises 13 residues. The CDR3 spells CAWGGTGSYEQYF. CDR3 nucleotides: TGTGCCTGGGGGGGGACAGGCTCCTACGAGCAGTACTTC.

This clone was detected a few times. The chain links TRBV7-7 to TRBJ2-1; maybe TRBD2 (7 bases). V was trimmed by 1 base and J by 4 bases, leaving 11 bases between them. CDR1 and CDR2 from the germline V gene are SSHAT and FNYEAQ (reference sequence). CDR3 length: 15 residues. The CDR3 is CASSLDGGAYNEQFF. The DNA of the CDR3 is TGTGCCAGCAGCTTAGATGGGGGGGCTTACAATGAGCAGTTCTTC.

The chain uses TRBV9 and TRBJ1-1, with 7 bases lining up with TRBD1. CDR1 is SGDLS and CDR2 is YYNGEE in the germline V gene. The CDR3 has 15 amino acids. Germline trimming cut 4 bases from V and 0 bases from J; bases unmatched to any gene: 6. CDR3 nucleotides: TGTGCCAGCAGCCCCGGGACAGTCTTGAACACTGAAGCTTTCTTT. It is translated as CASSPGTVLNTEAFF.

The chain is built from TRBV30 and TRBJ2-1; 7 bases align to TRBD2. Germline V gene lookup returns CDR1 GTSNPN and CDR2 SVGIG (reference sequence). V shed 2 bases, J shed 0 bases, and the junction held 4 bases outside the gene matches. There are 15 residues in the CDR3. CDR3 loop: CAWSLGGGSYNEQFF. CDR3 bases: TGTGCCTGGAGTCTAGGCGGGGGCTCCTACAATGAGCAGTTCTTC.

By share, this clone counts as medium-sized. The chain couples TRBV6-1 to TRBJ2-1, with 7 bases that match TRBD1. Germline loops: CDR1 MNHNS, CDR2 SASEGT. The CDR3 covers 16 residues. J was trimmed by 7 bases and V by 2 bases; bases with no gene match: 11. The CDR3, as DNA: TGTGCCAGCAGTGAATTTGGGACAGTCCCGGGGAATGAGCAGTTCTTC. It specifies CASSEFGTVPGNEQFF.

The V call is TRBV6-7, the J call TRBJ2-3; TRBD2 agrees at 11 bases. TRBV6-7 carries the ORF label, with uncertain function. The CDR3 spans 14 residues. V trimming: 9 bases; J trimming: 5 bases; junction bases outside the gene matches: 7. CDR3 DNA: TGTGCCAGTTCCGGGACTAGCGGTGGAGATACGCAGTATTTT. Protein: CASSGTSGGDTQYF.

This clone has just a few counts. V and J are TRBV5-6 and TRBJ2-2; maybe TRBD1 (5 bases). Trimming shortened V by 4 bases and J by 1 base, and 5 bases separated the two germline ends. The CDR3 loop spans 13 amino acids. Germline loops: CDR1 SGHDT, CDR2 YYEEEE. This CDR3 is CASSQGNTGELFF. CDR3 nucleotide sequence: TGTGCCAGCAGCCAGGGGAACACCGGGGAGCTGTTTTTT.

CDR3 coding DNA: TGTGCCAGCAGCTTAGCATTTTACAGGGCCAACTATGGCTACACCTTC. The encoded protein is CASSLAFYRANYGYTF. V gene TRBV11-2 combines with J gene TRBJ1-2, with D possibly TRBD1 on 6 matching bases. V was trimmed by 1 base and J by 2 bases, leaving 14 bases between them. CDR3 length equals 16 residues. The germline CDR1 and CDR2 sequences are SGHAT and FQNNGV.

The chain carries TRBV28 and TRBJ2-3; unclear D gene. CDR3 length: 19 amino acids. V was trimmed by 4 bases and J by 0 bases, leaving 23 bases between them. Germline values: CDR1 MDHEN, CDR2 SYDVKM. The CDR3 DNA sequence: TGTGCCAGCAGTTCGGCAAAAGAGACAATCATCTCGAGCACAGATACGCAGTATTTT. Translating it yields CASSSAKETIISSTDTQYF.

The chain recombines TRBV7-6 with TRBJ1-1, with 7 bases lining up with TRBD1. V lost 5 bases and J lost 0; bases outside the gene matches: 6. This CDR3 has 15 amino acids. The germline CDR1 and CDR2 sequences are SGHVS and FNYEAQ. CDR3 loop: CASSPRQGMNTEAFF. The CDR3 DNA is TGTGCCAGCAGCCCCAGACAGGGCATGAACACTGAAGCTTTCTTT.

V and J are TRBV7-9 and TRBJ1-4; the match to TRBD1 covers 9 bases. Trimming took 5 bases from V and 9 from J; bases not matched to a gene: 13. Germline V lookup: CDR1 SEHNR, CDR2 FQNEAQ (reference sequence). CDR3 length: 16 amino acids. The DNA for the CDR3 is TGTGCCAGCAGCCTTCTTCCTGGACAGGGGTTGAAAAAACTGTTTTTT. Translating gives CASSLLPGQGLKKLFF.

This clone appeared once. CDR3: CASSLAADSTNEKLFF. The CDR3, as DNA: TGCGCCAGCAGCTTGGCCGCGGACAGTACTAATGAAAAACTGTTTTTT. The rearrangement joins TRBV5-1 to TRBJ1-4; possibly TRBD1 for D (6 bases). Germline values: CDR1 SGHRS, CDR2 YFSETQ. Trimming left V 0 bases short and J 2 bases short, with 11 bases between. The CDR3 is made up of 16 amino acids.

This clone was seen a few times. The V and J genes are TRBV7-9 and TRBJ1-6; D call uncertain. Germline CDR1 reads SEHNR; CDR2 reads FQNEAQ (reference sequence). This CDR3 contains 17 residues. The V and J ends lost 4 bases and 0 bases respectively, with 13 bases between them. The CDR3, as DNA: TGTGCCAGCAGCTCGACGACATCGAGCTCCTATAATTCACCCCTCCACTTT. Residues: CASSSTTSSSYNSPLHF.

This clone has just a few counts. This chain uses TRBV7-9 with TRBJ1-2, with D uncertain. Trimming took 2 bases from V and 7 from J, leaving 20 bases between them. The CDR3 consists of 16 residues. Germline V gene lookup returns CDR1 SEHNR and CDR2 FQNEAQ (reference sequence). In DNA, the CDR3 is TGTGCCAGCAGCTTATCCAGTCGGCCCGCGGCGAGTGGCTACACCTTC. Amino acids: CASSLSSRPAASGYTF.

The chain carries TRBV5-6 and TRBJ2-2; D call uncertain. Between the trimmed V and J ends, which lost 0 bases and 5 bases, there was a span of 5 bases. Germline V gene sequence: CDR1 SGHDT, CDR2 YYEEEE. This CDR3 has 13 amino acids. The CDR3 reads CASSLGATGELFF. The CDR3, as DNA: TGTGCCAGCAGCTTGGGGGCAACCGGGGAGCTGTTTTTT. Based on the CDR3 plus reference TRBV5-6 and TRBJ2-2, the full variable domain is DAGVTQSPTHLIKTRGQQVTLRCSPKSGHDTVSWYQQALGQGPQFIFQYYEEEERQRGNFPDRFSGHQFPNYSSELNVNALLLGDSALYLCASSLGATGELFFGEGSRLTVL.

This sequence joins TRBV11-3 and TRBJ2-7; tentatively, D is TRBD2 (5 bases). Germline V gene lookup returns CDR1 SGHNT and CDR2 YENEEA. V was trimmed by 9 bases and J by 9 bases, leaving 18 bases between them. This CDR3 spans 12 amino acids. CDR3 region: CASAETGVGQYF. The CDR3 DNA is TGTGCCAGTGCCGAGACCGGGGTAGGGCAGTACTTC.

The V and J genes are TRBV6-1 and TRBJ1-6, with 10 bases identical to TRBD1. This CDR3 spans 15 amino acids. The ends lost 5 bases at V and 8 bases at J; junction bases unmatched: 6. In germline, CDR1 is MNHNS, CDR2 SASEGT. CDR3 protein: CASSPGTGVDSPLHF. The CDR3 nucleotides read TGTGCCAGCAGTCCTGGGACAGGGGTAGATTCACCCCTCCACTTT.